The 13 T cell receptor beta chains listed next were all sequenced from one sample in a study of early T cells in non-severe SARS-CoV-2 infection. TCRdb re-called the 5' RACE reads with MiXCR, one entry per CDR3 protein. This sample has about 90,000 distinct CDR3 sequences, with approximately 12% found just once. Sequenced material: whole blood, taken at baseline. Receptors originate from an adult who was a healthcare worker with PCR-confirmed SARS-CoV-2 infection or an uninfected control (not recorded which).

The genes are TRBV11-3 and TRBJ2-7; the D gene is possibly TRBD2 (5 bases). The CDR3 loop spans 16 amino acids. Per the germline V gene, CDR1 is SGHNT and CDR2 is YENEEA. Trimming pared 6 bases from V and 0 bases from J, leaving 18 bases between. Here the CDR3 DNA reads TGTGCCAGCAGTCCTCCCGGGATGCTGGCCTCCTACGAGCAGTACTTC. Residues: CASSPPGMLASYEQYF.

The V and J genes are TRBV7-3 and TRBJ1-6, with TRBD1 as a possible D gene (6 bases). V lost 4 bases and J 7 bases, leaving 8 bases between the germline ends. This CDR3 is built from 13 residues. In germline, CDR1 is SGHTA, CDR2 FQGTGA. This CDR3 reads CASSSGQNSPLHF. CDR3 nucleotide sequence: TGTGCCAGCAGCTCCGGACAGAATTCACCCCTCCACTTT.

This sequence joins TRBV29-1 and TRBJ2-2, with 7 bases aligning to TRBD2. The CDR3 runs to 13 residues. Germline V gene data show CDR1 as SQVTM and CDR2 as ANQGSEA. CDR3 in amino acids: CSTIAGNTGELFF. The CDR3 DNA reads TGCAGTACCATAGCGGGCAACACCGGGGAGCTGTTTTTT.

The sample holds many counts of this clonotype. The chain uses TRBV6-6 and TRBJ2-2; possibly TRBD2 for D (5 bases). Germline assignment: CDR1 MNHNY and CDR2 SVGAGI (reference sequence). CDR3 length equals 13 residues. Trimming removed 11 bases from V and 1 base from J, with 11 bases in between. CDR3 in amino acids: CAAQEENTGELFF. CDR3 in DNA: TGTGCCGCTCAGGAGGAGAACACCGGGGAGCTGTTTTTT.

The chain recombines TRBV5-4 with TRBJ2-5; 13 bases line up with TRBD2. After removal of 5 bases from V and 2 bases from J, the junction contained 6 bases not matched to a gene. The CDR3 sequence is 16 residues long. Germline CDR1 reads SGHNT; CDR2 reads YYREEE (reference sequence). CDR3: CASRTPGLAGQETQYF. CDR3 DNA: TGTGCCAGCAGGACCCCGGGACTAGCGGGACAAGAGACCCAGTACTTC.

In its sample, this clonotype was seen many times. The genes are TRBV7-9 and TRBJ1-4, with TRBD1 matching 7 bases. The CDR3 consists of 16 residues. The V gene end was trimmed by 2 bases and the J gene end by 0 bases; junction bases not matched to a gene: 3. CDR1 is SEHNR, CDR2 FQNEAQ, per germline (reference sequence). This CDR3 is CASSLSGTATNEKLFF. The CDR3 bases are TGTGCCAGCAGCTTAAGCGGGACAGCAACTAATGAAAAACTGTTTTTT. Drawing the rest from reference TRBV7-9 and TRBJ1-4, the complete variable domain is DTGVSQNPRHKITKRGQNVTFRCDPISEHNRLYWYRQTLGQGPEFLTYFQNEAQLEKSRLLSDRFSAERPKGSFSTLEIQRTEQGDSAMYLCASSLSGTATNEKLFFGSGTQLSVL.

This clonotype appeared a single time. A read error is possible here, since a much larger clone lies one base away. This chain uses TRBV6-5 with TRBJ1-6; D is uncertain. This CDR3 has 16 residues. Germline V gives CDR1 MNHEY, CDR2 SVGAGI. V was pared by 5 bases and J by 2 bases, with 13 bases between. CDR3 sequence reads: CASSVNPGTYNSPLHF. CDR3 sequence (DNA): TGTGCCAGCAGTGTCAACCCGGGCACCTATAATTCACCCCTCCACTTT.

The rearrangement uses TRBV19 and TRBJ1-5; D gene unclear. V was pared by 2 bases and J by 2 bases, with 4 bases between. The germline CDR1 and CDR2 sequences are LNHDA and SQIVND (reference sequence). The CDR3 is 13 amino acids. For the CDR3, the DNA is TGTGCCAGTAGTATAAAAGGCAATCAGCCCCAGCATTTT. Its protein product is CASSIKGNQPQHF.

J is TRBJ1-2 and V is TRBV25-1; D might be TRBD1 (5 bases). This CDR3 region has 12 residues. V lost 6 bases and J 8 bases, leaving 13 bases between the germline ends. CDR1 and CDR2 from the germline V gene are MGHDK and SYGVNS. The CDR3, as DNA: TGTGCCAGCAGGGAGGACACCCGAGGCTACACCTTC. Translated, it gives CASREDTRGYTF.

This chain joins TRBV28 and TRBJ2-7; 10 nucleotides match TRBD2. The trim removed 7 bases at V and 4 bases at J, leaving 10 bases unmatched. Germline V gene lookup returns CDR1 MDHEN and CDR2 SYDVKM. This CDR3 is built from 15 residues. This CDR3 is CASTPSGSGKYEQYF. The CDR3 DNA is TGTGCCAGCACCCCTAGCGGGAGTGGCAAGTACGAGCAGTACTTC.

The V and J genes are TRBV19 and TRBJ2-7, with D perhaps TRBD1 or TRBD2 (5 bases each). Germline lookup yields CDR1 LNHDA and CDR2 SQIVND (reference sequence). V lost 8 bases and J 0 bases, leaving 14 bases between the germline ends. The CDR3 length is 14 residues. This chain's CDR3 is CASRSGTDSYEQYF. As DNA, the CDR3 is TGTGCCAGTCGATCCGGGACGGACTCCTACGAGCAGTACTTC. Supplemented by reference TRBV19 and TRBJ2-7, the full variable domain reads DGGITQSPKYLFRKEGQNVTLSCEQNLNHDAMYWYRQDPGQGLRLIYYSQIVNDFQKGDIAEGYSVSREKKESFPLTVTSAQKNPTAFYLCASRSGTDSYEQYFGPGTRLTVT.

This clonotype occurred many times. The rearrangement uses TRBV20-1 and TRBJ2-3; D gene unclear. The CDR3 covers 12 residues. Germline values: CDR1 DFQATT, CDR2 SNEGSKA (reference sequence). The CDR3 DNA reads TGCAGCGGTTCCCCAGTCACAGATACGCAGTATTTT. Translating it yields CSGSPVTDTQYF.

This clonotype was seen only a few times. This chain uses TRBV7-9 with TRBJ2-7; 8 nucleotides match TRBD2. Germline V gene data show CDR1 as SEHNR and CDR2 as FQNEAQ (reference sequence). The CDR3 runs 16 residues. V lost 7 bases and J lost 4; bases outside the gene matches: 15. The CDR3 DNA sequence: TGTGCCAGCACCATCTTCAGCGGGAGTGAAATATACGAGCAGTACTTC. Its translation: CASTIFSGSEIYEQYF.